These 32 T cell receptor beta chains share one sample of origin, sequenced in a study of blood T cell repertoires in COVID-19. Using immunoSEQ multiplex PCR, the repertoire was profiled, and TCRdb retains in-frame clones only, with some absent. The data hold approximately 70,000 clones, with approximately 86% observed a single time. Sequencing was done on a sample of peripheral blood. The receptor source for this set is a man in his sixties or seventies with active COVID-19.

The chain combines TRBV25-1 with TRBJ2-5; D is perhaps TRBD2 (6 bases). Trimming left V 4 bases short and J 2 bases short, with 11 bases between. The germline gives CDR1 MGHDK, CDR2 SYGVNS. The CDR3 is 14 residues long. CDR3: CASSAPGGQETQYF. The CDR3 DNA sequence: TGTGCCAGCAGTGCACCCGGGGGACAAGAGACCCAGTACTTC.

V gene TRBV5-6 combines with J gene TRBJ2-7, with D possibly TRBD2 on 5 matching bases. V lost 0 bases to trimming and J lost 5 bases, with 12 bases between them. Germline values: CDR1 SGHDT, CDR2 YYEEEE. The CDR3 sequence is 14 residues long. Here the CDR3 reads CASSLEAAGDEQYF. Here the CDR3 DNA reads TGTGCCAGCAGCTTGGAGGCGGCCGGGGACGAGCAGTACTTC.

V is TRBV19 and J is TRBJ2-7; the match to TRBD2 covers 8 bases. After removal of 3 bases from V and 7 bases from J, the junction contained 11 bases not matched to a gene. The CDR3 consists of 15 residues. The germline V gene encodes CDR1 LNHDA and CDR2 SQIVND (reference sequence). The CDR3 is CASSMVSGTWGEQYF. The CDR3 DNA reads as TGTGCCAGTAGTATGGTTAGCGGGACCTGGGGGGAGCAGTACTTC.

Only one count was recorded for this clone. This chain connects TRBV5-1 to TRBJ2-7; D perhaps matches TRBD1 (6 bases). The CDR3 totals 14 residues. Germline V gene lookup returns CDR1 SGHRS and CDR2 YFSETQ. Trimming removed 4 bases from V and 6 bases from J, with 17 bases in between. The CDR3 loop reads CASSGSAGVGEQYF. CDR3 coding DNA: TGCGCCAGCAGCGGGTCCGCAGGGGTGGGCGAGCAGTACTTC.

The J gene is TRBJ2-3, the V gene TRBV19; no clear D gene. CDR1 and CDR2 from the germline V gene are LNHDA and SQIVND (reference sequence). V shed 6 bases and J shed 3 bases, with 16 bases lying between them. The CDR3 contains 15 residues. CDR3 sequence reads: CASSPNSIATDTQYF. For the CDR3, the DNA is TGTGCCAGTAGCCCCAACTCCATTGCGACAGATACGCAGTATTTT.

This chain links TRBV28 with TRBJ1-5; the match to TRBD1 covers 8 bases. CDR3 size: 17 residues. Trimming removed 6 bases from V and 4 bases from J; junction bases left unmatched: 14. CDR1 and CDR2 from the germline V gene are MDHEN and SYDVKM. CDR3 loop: CASRGWQGAGGNQPQHF. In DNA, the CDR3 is TGTGCCAGCAGGGGTTGGCAGGGGGCAGGTGGGAATCAGCCCCAGCATTTT.

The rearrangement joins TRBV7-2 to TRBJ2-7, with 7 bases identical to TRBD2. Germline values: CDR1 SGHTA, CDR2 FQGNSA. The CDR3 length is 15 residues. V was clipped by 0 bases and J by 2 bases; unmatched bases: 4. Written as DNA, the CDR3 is TGTGCCAGCAGCTTAGCGGGAGGGCAGGCCTACGAGCAGTACTTC. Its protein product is CASSLAGGQAYEQYF.

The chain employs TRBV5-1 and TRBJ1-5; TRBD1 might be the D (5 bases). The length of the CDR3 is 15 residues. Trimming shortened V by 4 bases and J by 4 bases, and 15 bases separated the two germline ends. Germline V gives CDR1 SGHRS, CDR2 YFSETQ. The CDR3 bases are TGCGCCAGCAGCCCCGATGGGGCCCTAAATCAGCCCCAGCATTTT. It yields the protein CASSPDGALNQPQHF.

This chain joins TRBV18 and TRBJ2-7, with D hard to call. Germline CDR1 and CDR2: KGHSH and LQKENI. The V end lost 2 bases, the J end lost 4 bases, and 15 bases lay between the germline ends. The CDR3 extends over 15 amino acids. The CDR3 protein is CASSPSADLRYEQYF. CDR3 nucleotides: TGTGCCAGCTCACCATCCGCCGATTTGCGGTACGAGCAGTACTTC.

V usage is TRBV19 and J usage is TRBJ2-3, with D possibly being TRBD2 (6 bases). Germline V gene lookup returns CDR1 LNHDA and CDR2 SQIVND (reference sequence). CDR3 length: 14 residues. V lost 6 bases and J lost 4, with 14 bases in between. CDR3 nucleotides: TGTGCCAGTAGGCCGGGACTGGGGGCAGATACGCAGTATTTT. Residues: CASRPGLGADTQYF.

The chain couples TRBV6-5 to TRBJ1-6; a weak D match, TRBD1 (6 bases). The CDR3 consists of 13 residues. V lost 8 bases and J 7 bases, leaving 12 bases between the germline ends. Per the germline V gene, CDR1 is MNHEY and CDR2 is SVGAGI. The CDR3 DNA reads TGTGCCAGCCGGGGGGGGCTGAATTCACCCCTCCACTTT. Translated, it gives CASRGGLNSPLHF.

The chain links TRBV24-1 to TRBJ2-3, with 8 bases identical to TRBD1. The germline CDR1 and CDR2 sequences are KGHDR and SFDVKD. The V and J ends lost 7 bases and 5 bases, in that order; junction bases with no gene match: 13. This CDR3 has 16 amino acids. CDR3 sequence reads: CATSGPHDRGKDTQYF. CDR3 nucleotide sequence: TGTGCCACCAGCGGGCCCCATGACAGGGGTAAAGATACGCAGTATTTT.

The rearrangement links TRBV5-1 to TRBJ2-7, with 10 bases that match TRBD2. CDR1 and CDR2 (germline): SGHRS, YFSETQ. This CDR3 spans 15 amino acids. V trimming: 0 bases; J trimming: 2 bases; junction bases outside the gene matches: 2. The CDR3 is CASSLDGTSAYEQYF. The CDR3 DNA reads TGCGCCAGCAGCTTGGATGGGACTAGCGCCTACGAGCAGTACTTC.

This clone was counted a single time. The CDR3 reads CASSPGGGNSPLHF. The DNA of the CDR3 is TGTGCCAGCAGCCCCGGTGGGGGGAATTCACCCCTCCACTTT. The chain is built from TRBV3-1 (or the pseudogene TRBV3-2) and TRBJ1-6, with TRBD1 as a possible D gene (5 bases). This CDR3 spans 14 amino acids. Trimming pared 4 bases from V and 7 bases from J, leaving 11 bases between. Germline V gene sequence: CDR1 LGHDT, CDR2 YNNKEL (reference sequence).

The CDR3: CASSVGGQPNEKLFF. CDR3 sequence (DNA): TGTGCCAGCAGCGTAGGGGGGCAGCCTAATGAAAAACTGTTTTTT. The V call is TRBV9, the J call TRBJ1-4, with a tentative D call TRBD1 (6 bases). V dropped 0 bases and J dropped 3 bases, with 9 bases sitting between them. Per germline, CDR1 SGDLS and CDR2 YYNGEE. The CDR3 spans 15 residues. The full variable domain, its missing parts supplied by reference TRBV9 and TRBJ1-4, is DSGVTQTPKHLITATGQRVTLRCSPRSGDLSVYWYQQSLDQGLQFLIQYYNGEERAKGNILERFSAQQFPDLHSELNLSSLELGDSALYFCASSVGGQPNEKLFFGSGTQLSVL.

The CDR3 spells CASSPGQAGEQYF. The CDR3, as DNA: TGTGCCAGCAGCCCCGGACAGGCCGGTGAGCAGTACTTC. The chain has TRBV5-6 and TRBJ2-7; the match to TRBD1 covers 7 bases. Germline assignment: CDR1 SGHDT and CDR2 YYEEEE. The CDR3 runs 13 residues. The J segment lost 7 bases and the V segment lost 4 bases, leaving 8 bases of the junction unmatched. Together with reference TRBV5-6 and TRBJ2-7, the CDR3 gives the full variable domain: DAGVTQSPTHLIKTRGQQVTLRCSPKSGHDTVSWYQQALGQGPQFIFQYYEEEERQRGNFPDRFSGHQFPNYSSELNVNALLLGDSALYLCASSPGQAGEQYFGPGTRLTVT.

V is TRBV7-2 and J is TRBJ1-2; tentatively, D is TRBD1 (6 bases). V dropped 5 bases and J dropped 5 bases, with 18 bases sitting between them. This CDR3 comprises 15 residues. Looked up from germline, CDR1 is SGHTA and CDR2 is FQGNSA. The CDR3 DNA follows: TGTGCCAGCAGCAGCTCCCCAGGGGCCCTTTATGGCTACACCTTC. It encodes CASSSSPGALYGYTF.

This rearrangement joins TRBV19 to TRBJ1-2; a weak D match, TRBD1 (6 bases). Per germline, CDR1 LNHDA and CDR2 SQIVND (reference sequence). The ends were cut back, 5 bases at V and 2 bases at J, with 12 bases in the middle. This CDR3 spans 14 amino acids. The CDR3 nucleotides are TGTGCCAGTAGTCCTTCGACAGGCAACTATGGCTACACCTTC. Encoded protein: CASSPSTGNYGYTF.

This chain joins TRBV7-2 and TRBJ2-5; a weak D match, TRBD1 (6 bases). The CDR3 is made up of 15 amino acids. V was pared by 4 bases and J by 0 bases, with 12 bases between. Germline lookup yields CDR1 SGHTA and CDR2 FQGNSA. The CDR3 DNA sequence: TGTGCCAGCAGCTCCCAGGGGAGCCACCAAGAGACCCAGTACTTC. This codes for CASSSQGSHQETQYF.

The CDR3 DNA sequence: TGTGCCAGCCGTTCCGAACAGGGGGCTGGTGGGGCCAACGTCCTGACTTTC. Translated, it gives CASRSEQGAGGANVLTF. The chain links TRBV7-9 to TRBJ2-6; 9 bases fit TRBD1. V dropped 8 bases and J dropped 3; count of bases not matched to a gene: 11. Germline V gene lookup returns CDR1 SEHNR and CDR2 FQNEAQ (reference sequence). There are 17 residues in the CDR3.

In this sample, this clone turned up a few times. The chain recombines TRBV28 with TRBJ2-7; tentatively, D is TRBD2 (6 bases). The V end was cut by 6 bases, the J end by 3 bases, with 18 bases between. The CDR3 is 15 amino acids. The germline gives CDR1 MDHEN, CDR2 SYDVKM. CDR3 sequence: CASSPPGLQNYEQYF. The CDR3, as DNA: TGTGCCAGCAGCCCCCCGGGACTCCAAAACTACGAGCAGTACTTC.

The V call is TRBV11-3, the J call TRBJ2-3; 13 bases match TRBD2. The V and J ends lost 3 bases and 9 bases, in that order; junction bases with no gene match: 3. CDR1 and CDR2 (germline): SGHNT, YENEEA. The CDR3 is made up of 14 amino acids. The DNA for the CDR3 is TGTGCCAGCAGCTTGGGGACTAGCGGGAAAACGCAGTATTTT. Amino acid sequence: CASSLGTSGKTQYF. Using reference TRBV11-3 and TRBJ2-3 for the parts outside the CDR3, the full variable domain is EAGVVQSPRYKIIEKKQPVAFWCNPISGHNTLYWYLQNLGQGPELLIRYENEEAVDDSQLPKDRFSAERLKGVDSTLKIQPAELGDSAVYLCASSLGTSGKTQYFGPGTRLTVL.

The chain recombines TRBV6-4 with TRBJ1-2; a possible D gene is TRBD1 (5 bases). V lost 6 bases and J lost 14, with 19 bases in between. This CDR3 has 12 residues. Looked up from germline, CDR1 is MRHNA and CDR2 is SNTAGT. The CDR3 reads CASREPPGGSTF. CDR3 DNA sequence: TGTGCCAGCAGAGAACCCCCGGGGGGGTCAACCTTC.

The chain's CDR3 is CASSPEGGRGTEAFF. CDR3 nucleotides: TGTGCCAGCAGTCCGGAGGGTGGGCGGGGGACTGAAGCTTTCTTT. V is TRBV27 and J is TRBJ1-1; possibly TRBD1 for D (5 bases). The CDR3 is 15 amino acids. V was pared by 5 bases and J by 5 bases, with 18 bases between. Looked up from germline, CDR1 is MNHEY and CDR2 is SMNVEV (reference sequence).

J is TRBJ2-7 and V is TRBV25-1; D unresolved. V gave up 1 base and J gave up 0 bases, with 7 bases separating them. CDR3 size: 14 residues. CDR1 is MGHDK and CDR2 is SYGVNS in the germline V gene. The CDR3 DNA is TGTGCCAGCAGTGAATGGGCTCGCTCCTACGAGCAGTACTTC. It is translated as CASSEWARSYEQYF.

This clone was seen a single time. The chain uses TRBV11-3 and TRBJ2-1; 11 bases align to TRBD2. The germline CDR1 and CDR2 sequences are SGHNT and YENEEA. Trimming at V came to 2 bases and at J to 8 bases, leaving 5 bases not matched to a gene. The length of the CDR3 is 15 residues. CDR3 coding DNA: TGTGCCAGCAGCTTAACGACTAGCGGGATCGATGAGCAGTTCTTC. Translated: CASSLTTSGIDEQFF.

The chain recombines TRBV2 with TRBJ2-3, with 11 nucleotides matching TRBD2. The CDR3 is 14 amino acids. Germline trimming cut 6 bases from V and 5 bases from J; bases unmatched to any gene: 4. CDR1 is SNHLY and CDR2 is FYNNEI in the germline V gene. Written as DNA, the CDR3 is TGTGCCAGCAGCTCCGGGACTAGCGGAGATACGCAGTATTTT. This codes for CASSSGTSGDTQYF.

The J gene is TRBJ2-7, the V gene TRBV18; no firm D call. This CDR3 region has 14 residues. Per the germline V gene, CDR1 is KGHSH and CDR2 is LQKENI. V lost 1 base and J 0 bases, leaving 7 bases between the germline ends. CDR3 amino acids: CASSPLSGSYEQYF. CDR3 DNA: TGTGCCAGCTCACCACTTTCAGGCTCCTACGAGCAGTACTTC.

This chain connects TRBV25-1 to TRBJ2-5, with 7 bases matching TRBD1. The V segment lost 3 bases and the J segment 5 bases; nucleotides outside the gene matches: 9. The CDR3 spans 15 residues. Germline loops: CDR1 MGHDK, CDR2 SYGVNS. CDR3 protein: CASSDSRGRRETQYF. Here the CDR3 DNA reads TGTGCCAGCAGTGACTCGAGGGGGCGGCGGGAGACCCAGTACTTC.

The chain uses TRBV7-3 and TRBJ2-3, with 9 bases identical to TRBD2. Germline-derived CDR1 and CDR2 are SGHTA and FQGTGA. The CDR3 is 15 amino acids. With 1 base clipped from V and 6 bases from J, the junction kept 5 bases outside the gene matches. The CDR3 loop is CASSLRVAGADTQYF. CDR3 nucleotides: TGTGCCAGCAGCTTAAGGGTAGCGGGAGCGGATACGCAGTATTTT.

The chain's CDR3 is CASSDQTSGPAYNEQFF. The CDR3 region has the DNA TGTGCCAGCAGCGACCAGACTAGCGGGCCCGCCTACAATGAGCAGTTCTTC. This rearrangement joins TRBV7-3 to TRBJ2-1; 10 bases map to TRBD2. Trimming removed 5 bases from V and 2 bases from J; junction bases left unmatched: 9. CDR1 is SGHTA, CDR2 FQGTGA, per germline. The CDR3 extends over 17 amino acids. Looking up the rest from reference TRBV7-3 and TRBJ2-1 gives the full variable domain: GAGVSQTPSNKVTEKGKYVELRCDPISGHTALYWYRQSLGQGPEFLIYFQGTGAADDSGLPNDRFFAVRPEGSVSTLKIQRTERGDSAVYLCASSDQTSGPAYNEQFFGPGTRLTVL.

The CDR3 bases are TGTGCCAGCAGTTTAGCCGGGGAGAAAGCTTTCTTT. Residues: CASSLAGEKAFF. The gene calls are TRBV27 and TRBJ1-1; unclear D gene. This CDR3 has 12 amino acids. Trimming cost V 2 bases and J 9 bases, with 10 bases left between them. The V gene's germline CDR1 is MNHEY and CDR2 SMNVEV (reference sequence).